Listed below are T cell receptor beta chains from one sample, sequenced in a study of blood T cell repertoires in COVID-19. The assay was immunoSEQ multiplex PCR, and TCRdb's table has in-frame clones only and misses some. The data hold about 240,000 clones, with approximately 83% observed a single time. Source material: PBMCs or T cells enriched from blood (not recorded which). The receptors shown here come from a woman in her thirties or forties with acute COVID-19. Each CDR3 is given with its conserved first and last residue. Each record gives: CDR3 DNA, CDR3 protein, J gene, clone size, V gene, D gene. The D gene is left open where the match is weak. Rows may omit the clone size; those that give it use once, few, many or a size class.

CDR3nt: TGTGCCAGCAGATCTGTACAGGAGAACACTGAAGCTTTCTTT
CDR3aa: CASRSVQENTEAFF
j_gene: TRBJ1-1
abundance: NA
v_gene: TRBV6-5
d_gene: NA

CDR3nt: TGTGCCACCAGCAGACGCGGGCCTAGCGGCACAGATACGCAGTATTTT
CDR3aa: CATSRRGPSGTDTQYF
j_gene: TRBJ2-3
abundance: NA
v_gene: TRBV15
d_gene: NA

CDR3nt: TGCGCCAGCAGCCCGGGACTAGCGGGAGTAAGGGGCCCCTACAATGAGCAGTTCTTC
CDR3aa: CASSPGLAGVRGPYNEQFF
j_gene: TRBJ2-1
abundance: NA
v_gene: TRBV4-1
d_gene: TRBD2

CDR3nt: TGTGCCAGCAATAGGGACACCAGGACGAACACTGAAGCTTTCTTT
CDR3aa: CASNRDTRTNTEAFF
j_gene: TRBJ1-1
abundance: NA
v_gene: TRBV6-5
d_gene: NA

CDR3nt: TGTGCCAGCAGCTGGACTAGCGGGAACACCGGGGAGCTGTTTTTT
CDR3aa: CASSWTSGNTGELFF
j_gene: TRBJ2-2
abundance: NA
v_gene: TRBV11-3
d_gene: TRBD2

CDR3nt: TGCAGTGCTAGTGGGGATTACCAGGGCGGAACCAAAAACATTCAGTACTTC
CDR3aa: CSASGDYQGGTKNIQYF
j_gene: TRBJ2-4
abundance: NA
v_gene: TRBV20-1
d_gene: NA

CDR3nt: TGCGCCAGCAGCACCGGACTGTTCTCTGGAAACACCATATATTTT
CDR3aa: CASSTGLFSGNTIYF
j_gene: TRBJ1-3
abundance: NA
v_gene: TRBV5-1
d_gene: NA

CDR3nt: TGTGCCAGCAGCTTCCCGGGACTAGCGGGAGGCGAGCAGTACTTC
CDR3aa: CASSFPGLAGGEQYF
j_gene: TRBJ2-7
abundance: NA
v_gene: TRBV13
d_gene: TRBD2

CDR3nt: TGTGCCAGTAGTATTCACCAGGGCGGTGGGGCAAACACTGAAGCTTTCTTT
CDR3aa: CASSIHQGGGANTEAFF
j_gene: TRBJ1-1
abundance: once
v_gene: TRBV19
d_gene: NA

CDR3nt: TGTGCCAGCAGGGACACCACTGGGACTAGCGGGAAAGGGATTCAAGAGACCCAGTACTTC
CDR3aa: CASRDTTGTSGKGIQETQYF
j_gene: TRBJ2-5
abundance: NA
v_gene: TRBV2
d_gene: TRBD2

CDR3nt: TGTGCCATCAGGACCGGGGGACGAAACACCGGGGAGCTGTTTTTT
CDR3aa: CAIRTGGRNTGELFF
j_gene: TRBJ2-2
abundance: NA
v_gene: TRBV10-3
d_gene: NA

CDR3nt: TGTGCCAGCAGTGAAGCCTTCACAGGGCGCGGCTACACCTTC
CDR3aa: CASSEAFTGRGYTF
j_gene: TRBJ1-2
abundance: NA
v_gene: TRBV6-1
d_gene: NA

CDR3nt: TGTGCCAGTAGAAGGAGTCCGAAAAACTATGGCTACACCTTC
CDR3aa: CASRRSPKNYGYTF
j_gene: TRBJ1-2
abundance: NA
v_gene: TRBV19
d_gene: NA

CDR3nt: TGTGCCAGCAGCCGGCTACGGACACGATACGAGCAGTACTTC
CDR3aa: CASSRLRTRYEQYF
j_gene: TRBJ2-7
abundance: NA
v_gene: TRBV5-6
d_gene: NA

CDR3nt: TGCGCCAGCAGCTTGGTCCCGGGTACGGAGACCCAGTACTTC
CDR3aa: CASSLVPGTETQYF
j_gene: TRBJ2-5
abundance: NA
v_gene: TRBV5-1
d_gene: NA

CDR3nt: TGTGCCAGCAGCTTAGTAGGGGGCTCCTATAATTCACCCCTCCACTTT
CDR3aa: CASSLVGGSYNSPLHF
j_gene: TRBJ1-6
abundance: NA
v_gene: TRBV11-3
d_gene: NA

CDR3nt: TGTGCCAGCAGCTTAGTTGGACTAGCGGGAGGAAATGAGCAGTTCTTC
CDR3aa: CASSLVGLAGGNEQFF
j_gene: TRBJ2-1
abundance: NA
v_gene: TRBV7-2
d_gene: TRBD2

CDR3nt: TGTGCCAGCAGCCAAGAAGGGGGCTATGGCTACACCTTC
CDR3aa: CASSQEGGYGYTF
j_gene: TRBJ1-2
abundance: once
v_gene: TRBV3-1/TRBV3-2
d_gene: NA

CDR3nt: TGTGCCAGCAGCTTGGTTAGCGGGATAGGCTACAATGAGCAGTTCTTC
CDR3aa: CASSLVSGIGYNEQFF
j_gene: TRBJ2-1
abundance: NA
v_gene: TRBV5-5
d_gene: TRBD2

CDR3nt: TGTGCCAGCAGTTTTGGACAGTCGGATGGCTACACCTTC
CDR3aa: CASSFGQSDGYTF
j_gene: TRBJ1-2
abundance: NA
v_gene: TRBV6-5
d_gene: NA

CDR3nt: TGTGCCACGATCCCCTGGGGGACTGGGAACAATGAGCAGTTCTTC
CDR3aa: CATIPWGTGNNEQFF
j_gene: TRBJ2-1
abundance: NA
v_gene: TRBV13
d_gene: NA

CDR3nt: TGTGCCAGCAGCTTAGGTTTGGGACAGGCAGCCAAAAACATTCAGTACTTC
CDR3aa: CASSLGLGQAAKNIQYF
j_gene: TRBJ2-4
abundance: NA
v_gene: TRBV7-2
d_gene: TRBD1

CDR3nt: TGTGCCTGGAGTGTGGAGGGAAAGGGGAGGTTCAATGAGCAGTTCTTC
CDR3aa: CAWSVEGKGRFNEQFF
j_gene: TRBJ2-1
abundance: NA
v_gene: TRBV30
d_gene: NA

CDR3nt: TGTGCCAGCAGTGAATACCCATCGGGTGAGCAGTTCTTC
CDR3aa: CASSEYPSGEQFF
j_gene: TRBJ2-1
abundance: NA
v_gene: TRBV25-1
d_gene: NA

CDR3nt: TGTGCCAGCAGCTTACGGCGGGTGGGGACTAGCGTTACGGATACGCAGTATTTT
CDR3aa: CASSLRRVGTSVTDTQYF
j_gene: TRBJ2-3
abundance: NA
v_gene: TRBV7-9
d_gene: TRBD2

CDR3nt: TGTGCCAGCAGGAAGACAAGCCAGAACACCGGGGAGCTGTTTTTT
CDR3aa: CASRKTSQNTGELFF
j_gene: TRBJ2-2
abundance: once
v_gene: TRBV2
d_gene: NA

CDR3nt: TGCGCCAGCAGCCCTGGCAGCCAAGAGACCCAGTACTTC
CDR3aa: CASSPGSQETQYF
j_gene: TRBJ2-5
abundance: NA
v_gene: TRBV5-1
d_gene: NA

CDR3nt: TGTGCCGGAGGGACAGGGGATAAGAATGAGCAGTTCTTC
CDR3aa: CAGGTGDKNEQFF
j_gene: TRBJ2-1
abundance: few
v_gene: TRBV19
d_gene: TRBD1